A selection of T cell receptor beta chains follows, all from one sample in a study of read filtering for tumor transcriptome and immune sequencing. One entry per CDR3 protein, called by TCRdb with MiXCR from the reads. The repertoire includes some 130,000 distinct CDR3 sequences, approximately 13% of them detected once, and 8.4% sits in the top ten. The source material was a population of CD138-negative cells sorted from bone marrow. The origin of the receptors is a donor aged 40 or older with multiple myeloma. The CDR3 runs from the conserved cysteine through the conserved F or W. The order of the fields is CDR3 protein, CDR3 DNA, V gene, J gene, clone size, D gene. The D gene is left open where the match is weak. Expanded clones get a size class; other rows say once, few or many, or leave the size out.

CASSLGQGRYEQYF	TGCGCCAGCAGCTTGGGACAAGGGAGGTACGAGCAGTACTTC	TRBV5-1	TRBJ2-7	many	.
CASRHGAGADTQYF	TGCGCCAGCAGACACGGTGCGGGCGCAGATACGCAGTATTTT	TRBV5-1	TRBJ2-3	many	.
CAGSVGEGNTIYF	TGTGCCGGCAGCGTAGGGGAAGGAAACACCATATATTTT	TRBV9	TRBJ1-3	.	.
CASSPLGSSTDTQYF	TGTGCCAGCAGCCCGCTGGGCAGCAGCACAGATACGCAGTATTTT	TRBV5-6	TRBJ2-3	many	.
CASSGARASNQPQHF	TGTGCCAGCAGTGGAGCCAGGGCCTCCAATCAGCCCCAGCATTTT	TRBV2	TRBJ1-5	many	.
CASSTSGSSYNEQFF	TGTGCCAGCAGTACTAGCGGGAGCTCCTACAATGAGCAGTTCTTC	TRBV6-5	TRBJ2-1	many	TRBD2
CAISPTSGTNTGELFF	TGTGCCATCAGCCCGACTAGCGGGACGAACACCGGGGAGCTGTTTTTT	TRBV10-3	TRBJ2-2	many	TRBD2
CASSPASGYYEQYF	TGTGCCAGCAGCCCAGCCAGCGGGTACTACGAGCAGTACTTC	TRBV5-4	TRBJ2-7	many	.
CASSPGQGALETQYF	TGTGCCAGCAGCCCAGGACAGGGGGCGTTAGAGACCCAGTACTTC	TRBV7-9	TRBJ2-5	many	TRBD1
CASSYSSARVSGANVLTF	TGTGCCAGCAGTTACTCGTCGGCCAGGGTCTCTGGGGCCAACGTCCTGACTTTC	TRBV6-5	TRBJ2-6	.	.
CSVPTGVEQYF	TGCAGTGTCCCGACAGGGGTCGAGCAGTACTTC	TRBV20-1	TRBJ2-7	many	TRBD1
CASKVGLYSNQPQHF	TGTGCCAGCAAAGTGGGACTTTATAGCAATCAGCCCCAGCATTTT	TRBV6-5	TRBJ1-5	many	.
CSASDRRPDATTTNEKLFF	TGCAGTGCTAGTGACCGCCGGCCCGATGCCACAACAACTAATGAAAAACTGTTTTTT	TRBV20-1	TRBJ1-4	many	.
CASSEGAGIDTQYF	TGTGCCAGCAGTGAAGGGGCGGGAATAGATACGCAGTATTTT	TRBV25-1	TRBJ2-3	many	.
CASSLQGVVGNEKLFF	TGTGCCAGCAGCTTACAGGGAGTGGTGGGTAATGAAAAACTGTTTTTT	TRBV7-8	TRBJ1-4	many	.
CASSFRPTLGETQYF	TGCGCCAGCAGCTTTCGACCGACGCTCGGGGAGACCCAGTACTTC	TRBV5-1	TRBJ2-5	many	.
CASSRGTSGTSYNEQFF	TGTGCCAGCAGCCGCGGGACTAGCGGGACCTCCTACAATGAGCAGTTCTTC	TRBV12-3/TRBV12-4	TRBJ2-1	.	TRBD2
CSAQTGGGNEQFF	TGCAGCGCACAGACAGGGGGCGGAAATGAGCAGTTCTTC	TRBV29-1	TRBJ2-1	many	TRBD1
CASSELSSLEGYNEQFF	TGCGCCAGCAGTGAGTTGAGTAGCCTGGAGGGCTACAATGAGCAGTTCTTC	TRBV10-1	TRBJ2-1	many	.
CASSTGPTGPTGELFF	TGTGCCAGCAGCACAGGTCCGACAGGCCCGACAGGGGAGCTGTTTTTT	TRBV6-5	TRBJ2-2	few	.
CASTPRGRNTEAFF	TGTGCCAGCACTCCTAGAGGGCGGAACACTGAAGCTTTCTTT	TRBV6-5	TRBJ1-1	many	.
CASGSQTGTGYTF	TGTGCTAGTGGTTCCCAGACAGGGACCGGCTACACCTTC	TRBV12-5	TRBJ1-2	many	TRBD1
CASSRSYGMENEQFF	TGTGCCAGCAGTCGTTCCTACGGCATGGAAAATGAGCAGTTCTTC	TRBV7-9	TRBJ2-1	many	.
CASSRTLHTQYF	TGTGCCAGCAGCCGTACCCTTCATACGCAGTATTTT	TRBV6-6	TRBJ2-3	many	.
CSVEDWDKNTGELFF	TGCAGCGTTGAAGATTGGGACAAGAACACCGGGGAGCTGTTTTTT	TRBV29-1	TRBJ2-2	many	.
CSAHSTGGSSYNEQFF	TGCAGTGCTCATTCGACTGGCGGGAGCTCCTACAATGAGCAGTTCTTC	TRBV20-1	TRBJ2-1	many	TRBD2
CASSLPDSGRARETQYF	TGTGCCAGCAGTTTACCTGATAGCGGGAGGGCCCGTGAGACCCAGTACTTC	TRBV12-3/TRBV12-4	TRBJ2-5	many	TRBD2
CASSEGGSNQPQHF	TGCGCCAGCAGTGAGGGCGGCAGCAATCAGCCCCAGCATTTT	TRBV10-2	TRBJ1-5	many	.
CASSGRGKTEAFF	TGTGCCAGCAGCGGAAGGGGGAAGACTGAAGCTTTCTTT	TRBV6-1	TRBJ1-1	many	.
CSVAGTGANQPQHF	TGCAGCGTTGCGGGAACAGGGGCCAATCAGCCCCAGCATTTT	TRBV29-1	TRBJ1-5	many	TRBD1
CSVEDGGTSNYGYTF	TGCAGCGTTGAAGATGGGGGGACTTCTAACTATGGCTACACCTTC	TRBV29-1	TRBJ1-2	.	.
CASSEILTQNTGELFF	TGCGCCAGCAGCGAGATTCTGACTCAGAACACCGGGGAGCTGTTTTTT	TRBV5-1	TRBJ2-2	few	.
CASSLELGDSPLHF	TGCGCCAGCAGCTTGGAACTGGGGGATTCACCCCTCCACTTT	TRBV5-1	TRBJ1-6	many	.
CASSSSLDSPLHF	TGTGCCAGCAGCTCAAGTCTGGATTCACCCCTCCACTTT	TRBV11-1	TRBJ1-6	many	.
CSARTAGRSYNEQFF	TGCAGTGCTAGGACAGCGGGCCGCTCCTACAATGAGCAGTTCTTC	TRBV20-1	TRBJ2-1	many	.
CASSAYAGGISYEQYF	TGTGCCAGCAGTGCTTACGCGGGAGGAATCTCCTACGAGCAGTACTTC	TRBV6-2/TRBV6-3	TRBJ2-7	many	TRBD2
CASRQGLAASYEQYF	TGTGCCAGCAGACAAGGACTAGCGGCCTCCTACGAGCAGTACTTC	TRBV2	TRBJ2-7	many	TRBD2
CASRGLAGPYNEQFF	TGTGCCAGCAGGGGACTAGCGGGCCCCTACAATGAGCAGTTCTTC	TRBV2	TRBJ2-1	many	TRBD2
CASSRLRDTEAFF	TGTGCCAGCAGTCGTCTGAGGGACACTGAAGCTTTCTTT	TRBV6-4	TRBJ1-1	many	.
CASSPIAGDYEQYF	TGTGCCAGTAGTCCCATCGCAGGCGACTACGAGCAGTACTTC	TRBV19	TRBJ2-7	.	.
CSARAGAGTASYEQYF	TGCAGTGCTAGGGCTGGTGCCGGGACAGCCTCCTACGAGCAGTACTTC	TRBV20-1	TRBJ2-7	many	TRBD1
CASSLGGASGGYTF	TGCGCCAGCAGCTTGGGAGGCGCATCTGGTGGCTACACCTTC	TRBV5-1	TRBJ1-2	many	.